This section outlines one T cell receptor (beta chain) sequence together with its context. The antigen remains undetermined. A far larger clone is a single base away, which makes a read error likely. The sample belongs to a study of shared clonotypes between healthy human individuals. Study-wide results and caveats: Rarefaction indicated that sorted-subset sequencing remained incomplete although depth was large.

Repertoires were generated with immunoSEQ multiplex PCR, while TCRdb's copy carries only in-frame clones and drops some. The data show about 670,000 clones, 72% seen once. Each donor was a Caucasian adult residing in Nashville, Tennessee. The sequenced sample was memory CD4+ T cells sorted from blood. Regarding subset: CD45RA-negative fraction. The receptor comes from a woman in her twenties or thirties in good health.

CDR3 sequence (DNA): TGTGCCAGCAGCGTTCAGGGGGACACTGAAGCTTTCTTT. Encoded protein: CASSVQGDTEAFF. This rearrangement joins TRBV11-2 to TRBJ1-1; 7 nucleotides agree with TRBD1. Germline V gene sequence: CDR1 SGHAT, CDR2 FQNNGV. Unmatched junction bases numbered 3, after V lost 5 bases and J lost 3 bases. The CDR3 loop spans 13 amino acids.